The next 20 T cell receptor beta chains were all read from a single sample in a study of CD8 T cells in Susac syndrome (dated by TCRdb to the late 2010s). The receptor library was made with the immunoSEQ multiplex PCR assay. RNA was extracted using the RNeasy kit, and roughly 0.5 to 1 microgram was reverse transcribed with random hexamers. Starting from the raw public reads, TCRdb applied fastp trimming at Q25, assembled clones with MiXCR and retained in-frame beta chains. Merged by CDR3 protein, the rows form single entries marked with the most common genes and DNA. Here the sample has about 400,000 distinct CDR3 sequences; approximately 85% occur a single time. About 0.12% of the sample lies in the top ten. Sequences were obtained from CD8+ T cells from PBMCs. These receptors came from a human donor with multiple sclerosis.

This clonotype came up a few times. The rearrangement links TRBV12-3 or TRBV12-4 to TRBJ2-1; 7 bases align to TRBD1. This CDR3 is built from 15 residues. V dropped 5 bases and J dropped 4; count of bases not matched to a gene: 8. CDR3 loop: CASSPGTVQYNEQFF. The CDR3 region has the DNA TGTGCCAGCAGTCCCGGGACAGTCCAATACAATGAGCAGTTCTTC.

V and J are TRBV11-2 and TRBJ1-4, with 8 bases aligning to TRBD1. Germline values: CDR1 SGHAT, CDR2 FQNNGV. V lost 5 bases, J lost 8 bases, and 7 bases stayed unmatched. The CDR3 is 14 amino acids. CDR3 residues: CASSETGDREKLFF. CDR3 coding DNA: TGTGCCAGCAGCGAGACAGGGGATCGAGAAAAACTGTTTTTT.

The gene calls are TRBV6-6 and TRBJ1-1, with 8 bases aligning to TRBD1. This CDR3 has 13 residues. Germline V gives CDR1 MNHNY, CDR2 SVGAGI (reference sequence). The V gene end was trimmed by 0 bases and the J gene end by 8 bases; junction bases not matched to a gene: 2. The CDR3 bases are TGTGCCAGCAGTTACTCGGACAGGGTAGAAGCTTTCTTT. The encoded protein is CASSYSDRVEAFF.

This clonotype is a singleton in its sample. The chain joins TRBV20-1 to TRBJ2-3; a possible D gene is TRBD2 (6 bases). Germline V lookup: CDR1 DFQATT, CDR2 SNEGSKA (reference sequence). The CDR3 is 18 amino acids. Between the trimmed V and J ends, which lost 2 bases and 3 bases, there was a span of 24 bases. The DNA for the CDR3 is TGCAGTGCTAGATCGCGCTGGTTGGAGGGGAGGATGACAGATACGCAGTATTTT. It is translated as CSARSRWLEGRMTDTQYF.

This sequence joins TRBV27 and TRBJ2-1; 10 nucleotides align to TRBD1. In germline, CDR1 is MNHEY, CDR2 SMNVEV (reference sequence). The CDR3 runs 14 residues. The trim removed 5 bases at V and 8 bases at J, leaving 6 bases unmatched. The CDR3 spells CASSPDRGGHEQFF. The CDR3 DNA sequence: TGTGCCAGCAGTCCGGACAGGGGGGGGCATGAGCAGTTCTTC.

The V call is TRBV5-1, the J call TRBJ2-3, with TRBD1 matching over 11 bases. The CDR3 has 15 residues. Germline CDR1 is SGHRS and CDR2 is YFSETQ. V was clipped by 3 bases and J by 6 bases; unmatched bases: 6. The chain's CDR3 is CASSSGQGAGDTQYF. The CDR3 DNA sequence: TGCGCCAGCAGCTCCGGACAGGGGGCTGGCGATACGCAGTATTTT. The full variable domain, with the rest looked up from reference TRBV5-1 and TRBJ2-3, is KAGVTQTPRYLIKTRGQQVTLSCSPISGHRSVSWYQQTPGQGLQFLFEYFSETQRNKGNFPGRFSGRQFSNSRSEMNVSTLELGDSALYLCASSSGQGAGDTQYFGPGTRLTVL.

The gene calls are TRBV7-9 and TRBJ2-2; a possible D gene is TRBD2 (6 bases). The V end was cut by 1 base, the J end by 2 bases, with 14 bases between. Germline CDR1 SEHNR, CDR2 FQNEAQ (reference sequence). This CDR3 region has 17 residues. CDR3 sequence (DNA): TGTGCCAGCAGCTTAGGGACTATCGCCTCCAACACCGGGGAGCTGTTTTTT. Residues: CASSLGTIASNTGELFF.

CDR3 sequence reads: CAWIEGVTEAFF. The CDR3 coding sequence is TGTGCCTGGATAGAAGGCGTCACTGAAGCTTTCTTT. The chain employs TRBV30 and TRBJ1-1; D is unresolved. Trimming cost V 4 bases and J 4 bases, with 10 bases left between them. CDR1 and CDR2 (germline): GTSNPN, SVGIG (reference sequence). The CDR3 length is 12 residues.

This clonotype was counted a single time. The chain is built from TRBV27 and TRBJ2-7; D is uncertain. Trimming took off 2 bases at V and 6 bases at J, with 14 bases between the two ends. CDR1 and CDR2 (germline): MNHEY, SMNVEV (reference sequence). The CDR3 sequence is 14 residues long. Written as DNA, the CDR3 is TGTGCCAGCAGTTTAATTGCGAGCAACCCCGAGCAGTACTTC. It translates to CASSLIASNPEQYF.

The chain carries TRBV27 and TRBJ1-1, with 7 bases that match TRBD1. The CDR3 length is 14 residues. Germline CDR1 reads MNHEY; CDR2 reads SMNVEV (reference sequence). The V gene end was trimmed by 0 bases and the J gene end by 7 bases; junction bases not matched to a gene: 5. CDR3 residues: CASSLSGQIFEAFF. CDR3 nucleotide sequence: TGTGCCAGCAGTTTATCGGGACAGATCTTTGAAGCTTTCTTT.

The chain joins TRBV7-8 to TRBJ1-5, with D perhaps matching TRBD1 (6 bases). The germline V and J ends were trimmed by 3 bases and 1 base, with 13 bases remaining between them. Germline V gene lookup returns CDR1 SGHVS and CDR2 FQNEAQ. The CDR3 has 16 residues. The CDR3 here is CASSLDSRWSNQPQHF. The CDR3 bases are TGTGCCAGCAGCTTGGACAGCCGATGGAGCAATCAGCCCCAGCATTTT.

The CDR3 bases are TGTGCCTGGAGTCAACAGGGAAATCAGCCCCAGCATTTT. This codes for CAWSQQGNQPQHF. This chain connects TRBV30 to TRBJ1-5; D may be TRBD1 (6 bases). The CDR3 has 13 residues. Germline V gene lookup returns CDR1 GTSNPN and CDR2 SVGIG (reference sequence). Between the trimmed V and J ends, which lost 2 bases and 4 bases, there was a span of 9 bases. Full variable domain (rest looked up from reference TRBV30 and TRBJ1-5): SQTIHQWPATLVQPVGSPLSLECTVEGTSNPNLYWYRQAAGRGLQLLFYSVGIGQISSEVPQNLSASRPQDRQFILSSKKLLLSDSGFYLCAWSQQGNQPQHFGDGTRLSIL.

CDR3 sequence (DNA): TGTGCCAGCACTGAGAGGGGACAGACTTACGAGCAGTACTTC. Its protein is CASTERGQTYEQYF. V usage is TRBV2 and J usage is TRBJ2-7; 7 bases fit TRBD1. V was pared by 7 bases and J by 4 bases, with 10 bases of the junction left unmatched. This CDR3 has 14 amino acids. CDR1 is SNHLY and CDR2 is FYNNEI in the germline V gene.

V and J are TRBV4-1 and TRBJ1-5; D not resolved. Trimming shortened V by 0 bases and J by 3 bases, and 12 bases separated the two germline ends. Per germline, CDR1 MGHRA and CDR2 YSYEKL. There are 16 residues in the CDR3. The CDR3 coding sequence is TGCGCCAGCAGCCAAGATCGCGGGTTCCTCAATCAGCCCCAGCATTTT. Translating gives CASSQDRGFLNQPQHF.

The chain combines TRBV6-1 with TRBJ2-5; 9 bases are shared with TRBD1. Looked up from germline, CDR1 is MNHNS and CDR2 is SASEGT. The V and J ends lost 2 bases and 5 bases, in that order; junction bases with no gene match: 24. This CDR3 has 21 residues. CDR3 sequence reads: CASSEWVPETGTGSLEETQYF. CDR3 DNA sequence: TGTGCCAGCAGTGAATGGGTCCCGGAAACCGGGACAGGGTCATTGGAGGAGACCCAGTACTTC.

The chain carries TRBV27 and TRBJ2-3; the D gene could be TRBD1 or TRBD2 (5 bases each). V dropped 4 bases and J dropped 4 bases, with 9 bases sitting between them. CDR1 and CDR2 (germline): MNHEY, SMNVEV (reference sequence). This CDR3 is 13 amino acids long. CDR3 DNA: TGTGCCAGCAGTTCTTTGGGGGCAGATACGCAGTATTTT. Its translation: CASSSLGADTQYF.

The rearrangement uses TRBV6-5 and TRBJ1-1; 7 bases are shared with TRBD1. The V gene end was trimmed by 2 bases and the J gene end by 11 bases; junction bases not matched to a gene: 14. The CDR3 covers 15 residues. The germline V gene has CDR1 MNHEY and CDR2 SVGAGI. The CDR3 bases are TGTGCCAGCAGTTACGAATCGACAGGGCGTCTTCTTGCTTTCTTT. This codes for CASSYESTGRLLAFF.

V is TRBV30 and J is TRBJ2-7; possible D gene TRBD1, 5 bases. This CDR3 contains 11 residues. The germline V and J ends were trimmed by 4 bases and 2 bases, with 6 bases remaining between them. The germline V gene has CDR1 GTSNPN and CDR2 SVGIG (reference sequence). In DNA, the CDR3 is TGTGCCTGGAAGGGGACCTACGAGCAGTACTTC. Protein sequence: CAWKGTYEQYF. Full variable domain (remainder filled in from reference TRBV30 and TRBJ2-7): SQTIHQWPATLVQPVGSPLSLECTVEGTSNPNLYWYRQAAGRGLQLLFYSVGIGQISSEVPQNLSASRPQDRQFILSSKKLLLSDSGFYLCAWKGTYEQYFGPGTRLTVT.

This sequence joins TRBV5-4 and TRBJ2-5, with 8 positions matching TRBD2. This CDR3 is 15 amino acids long. Trimming took 2 bases from V and 5 from J; bases not matched to a gene: 8. CDR1 and CDR2 from the germline V gene are SGHNT and YYREEE (reference sequence). The CDR3 protein is CASSFPPGGHETQYF. The CDR3, as DNA: TGTGCCAGCAGCTTTCCACCGGGGGGGCATGAGACCCAGTACTTC.

The V and J genes are TRBV13 and TRBJ1-1; no definite D call. Per germline, CDR1 PRHDT and CDR2 FYEKMQ (reference sequence). This CDR3 region has 17 residues. With 1 base removed from V and 1 base from J, the gap between germline ends came to 16 bases. CDR3 in amino acids: CASSLVGRAVENTEAFF. DNA of the CDR3: TGTGCCAGCAGCTTAGTAGGCCGGGCCGTCGAGAACACTGAAGCTTTCTTT.